Shown below are 16 T cell receptor beta chains from a single sample sequenced in a study of shared clonotypes between healthy human individuals. Generated by immunoSEQ multiplex PCR, the TCRdb table keeps only in-frame clones and is missing some. Here the sample spans under 2.5 million clones, roughly 92% being singletons. The sample taken for sequencing was naive CD4+ T cells from PBMCs. The sample's subset: CD45RA+ positively selected. The receptors were gathered from a man between 18 and 35 years old in good health. Some clones in this sample may be carry-over from other donors' samples.

The chain has TRBV18 and TRBJ2-7, with TRBD1 matching 7 bases. CDR3 length equals 13 residues. Germline assignment: CDR1 KGHSH and CDR2 LQKENI. Germline trimming cut 3 bases from V and 6 bases from J; bases unmatched to any gene: 5. In DNA, the CDR3 is TGTGCCAGCTCACCGGAACAGGGGTCCGAGCAGTACTTC. This sequence encodes CASSPEQGSEQYF. The full variable domain, completed using reference TRBV18 and TRBJ2-7, is NAGVMQNPRHLVRRRGQEARLRCSPMKGHSHVYWYRQLPEEGLKFMVYLQKENIIDESGMPKERFSAEFPKEGPSILRIQQVVRGDSAAYFCASSPEQGSEQYFGPGTRLTVT.

The V call is TRBV7-2, the J call TRBJ2-2; 8 bases are a match to TRBD1. Trimming removed 5 bases from V and 10 bases from J; junction bases left unmatched: 6. The CDR3 consists of 13 residues. The germline CDR1 and CDR2 sequences are SGHTA and FQGNSA. The CDR3 nucleotides read TGTGCCAGCAGCGGCAGGACAGGGTTGGAGCTGTTTTTT. This gives the protein CASSGRTGLELFF.

This chain uses TRBV5-5 with TRBJ1-5; D remains ambiguous. This CDR3 contains 16 residues. Trimming removed 0 bases at V and 2 bases at J, with 12 bases between. Germline assignment: CDR1 SGHKS and CDR2 YYEKEE (reference sequence). The CDR3 DNA reads as TGTGCCAGCAGCTTGGCCTTGAGGGATCGCAATCAGCCCCAGCATTTT. Its translation is CASSLALRDRNQPQHF.

The rearrangement links TRBV6-1 to TRBJ2-5, with 7 bases aligning to TRBD2. This CDR3 has 15 residues. The trim removed 3 bases at V and 5 bases at J, leaving 9 bases unmatched. Germline loops: CDR1 MNHNS, CDR2 SASEGT. CDR3 in DNA: TGTGCCAGCAGTGACTGGGCGGGAGTAGGGGAGACCCAGTACTTC. Translated: CASSDWAGVGETQYF.

The J gene is TRBJ2-1, the V gene TRBV25-1, with 8 positions matching TRBD2. The CDR3 is 13 amino acids. Germline CDR1 is MGHDK and CDR2 is SYGVNS. The junction had 2 bases not matched to a gene; V was cut back by 3 bases and J by 7 bases. CDR3 amino acids: CASSDPGGNEQFF. The DNA of the CDR3 is TGTGCCAGCAGTGACCCGGGGGGGAATGAGCAGTTCTTC.

The chain joins TRBV7-2 to TRBJ2-7; 9 nucleotides line up with TRBD1. The CDR3 covers 14 residues. The germline CDR1 and CDR2 sequences are SGHTA and FQGNSA. With 5 bases clipped from V and 5 bases from J, the junction kept 7 bases outside the gene matches. This chain's CDR3 is CASSRDRVAHEQYF. The CDR3 nucleotides are TGTGCCAGCAGCCGGGACAGGGTGGCCCACGAGCAGTACTTC.

V and J are TRBV7-6 and TRBJ2-1; possible D gene TRBD2, 7 bases. Germline CDR1 SGHVS, CDR2 FNYEAQ. The CDR3 length is 13 residues. V was cut by 3 bases and J by 9 bases, with 12 bases left in between. The CDR3 is CASSFGGHFEQFF. The CDR3 DNA reads TGTGCCAGCAGCTTCGGGGGGCATTTTGAGCAGTTCTTC. Complete variable domain (other parts from reference TRBV7-6 and TRBJ2-1): GAGVSQSPRYKVTKRGQDVALRCDPISGHVSLYWYRQALGQGPEFLTYFNYEAQQDKSGLPNDRFSAERPEGSISTLTIQRTEQRDSAMYRCASSFGGHFEQFFGPGTRLTVL.

The rearrangement links TRBV28 to TRBJ2-7; 7 positions agree with TRBD2. The CDR3 contains 16 residues. Germline lookup yields CDR1 MDHEN and CDR2 SYDVKM. The V segment lost 4 bases and the J segment 5 bases; nucleotides outside the gene matches: 14. The CDR3 sequence is CASSSEGRERINEQYF. The CDR3 nucleotides read TGTGCCAGCAGTTCCGAGGGGCGGGAGAGGATCAACGAGCAGTACTTC.

The chain has TRBV18 and TRBJ1-3; the D is unclear. This CDR3 has 16 amino acids. CDR1 is KGHSH and CDR2 is LQKENI in the germline V gene. Trimming left V 2 bases short and J 0 bases short, with 11 bases between. CDR3 sequence (DNA): TGTGCCAGCTCACCAAGGTCCCGCGACTCTGGAAACACCATATATTTT. It codes for CASSPRSRDSGNTIYF.

In this sample, this clone turned up once. This chain connects TRBV6-1 to TRBJ1-1, with D possibly being TRBD1 (5 bases). V was clipped by 6 bases and J by 1 base, with 12 bases between them. The CDR3 is 14 residues long. Per the germline V gene, CDR1 is MNHNS and CDR2 is SASEGT. For the CDR3, the DNA is TGTGCCAGCAGGTTAGACAGAAGGAACACTGAAGCTTTCTTT. It specifies CASRLDRRNTEAFF.

This chain links TRBV11-1 with TRBJ2-5; TRBD2 agrees at 14 bases. V gave up 5 bases and J gave up 5 bases; unmatched junction bases: 7. The CDR3 contains 16 residues. Germline V lookup: CDR1 SGHAT, CDR2 FQDESV (reference sequence). The CDR3 reads CASSPGTSGSWETQYF. DNA of the CDR3: TGTGCCAGCAGCCCCGGGACTAGCGGGAGCTGGGAGACCCAGTACTTC.

The rearrangement uses TRBV7-3 and TRBJ1-1; D is unresolved. Germline values: CDR1 SGHTA, CDR2 FQGTGA. There are 15 residues in the CDR3. V was clipped by 2 bases and J by 1 base, with 11 bases between them. CDR3 amino acids: CASSLHPQTNTEAFF. The CDR3 DNA sequence: TGTGCCAGCAGCTTACATCCCCAGACGAACACTGAAGCTTTCTTT.

This clone was counted a single time. The chain has TRBV4-2 and TRBJ1-4; the D gene is possibly TRBD1 (5 bases). CDR1 is LGHNA, CDR2 YNFKEQ, per germline. The CDR3 has 16 amino acids. The germline V and J ends were trimmed by 1 base and 7 bases, with 16 bases remaining between them. For the CDR3, the DNA is TGTGCCAGCAGCCAAGGAGTGGGGGTTGTTGCTGAAAAACTGTTTTTT. This sequence encodes CASSQGVGVVAEKLFF.

The chain links TRBV29-1 to TRBJ2-3, with D maybe TRBD2 (6 bases). The CDR3 is 14 amino acids. Germline values: CDR1 SQVTM, CDR2 ANQGSEA. V was cut by 4 bases and J by 2 bases, with 13 bases left in between. CDR3 DNA sequence: TGCAGCGTTGTTCGCGGGGCGATCACAGATACGCAGTATTTT. Translating gives CSVVRGAITDTQYF.

The chain couples TRBV28 to TRBJ2-3, with 8 nucleotides matching TRBD1. J was trimmed by 2 bases and V by 3 bases; bases with no gene match: 7. This CDR3 comprises 16 residues. Germline lookup yields CDR1 MDHEN and CDR2 SYDVKM. CDR3 nucleotides: TGTGCCAGCAGTTTGATTGGGACAGGATACACAGATACGCAGTATTTT. As protein: CASSLIGTGYTDTQYF.

V gene TRBV7-3 combines with J gene TRBJ2-5, with 11 nucleotides matching TRBD2. The germline V gene encodes CDR1 SGHTA and CDR2 FQGTGA. Trimming took 5 bases from V and 5 from J; bases not matched to a gene: 13. The CDR3 runs to 17 residues. CDR3: CASSPGASSGRYETQYF. The CDR3 nucleotides are TGTGCCAGCAGCCCTGGGGCGTCTAGCGGGAGGTACGAGACCCAGTACTTC. Full variable domain (outside the CDR3, taken from reference TRBV7-3 and TRBJ2-5): GAGVSQTPSNKVTEKGKYVELRCDPISGHTALYWYRQSLGQGPEFLIYFQGTGAADDSGLPNDRFFAVRPEGSVSTLKIQRTERGDSAVYLCASSPGASSGRYETQYFGPGTRLLVL.